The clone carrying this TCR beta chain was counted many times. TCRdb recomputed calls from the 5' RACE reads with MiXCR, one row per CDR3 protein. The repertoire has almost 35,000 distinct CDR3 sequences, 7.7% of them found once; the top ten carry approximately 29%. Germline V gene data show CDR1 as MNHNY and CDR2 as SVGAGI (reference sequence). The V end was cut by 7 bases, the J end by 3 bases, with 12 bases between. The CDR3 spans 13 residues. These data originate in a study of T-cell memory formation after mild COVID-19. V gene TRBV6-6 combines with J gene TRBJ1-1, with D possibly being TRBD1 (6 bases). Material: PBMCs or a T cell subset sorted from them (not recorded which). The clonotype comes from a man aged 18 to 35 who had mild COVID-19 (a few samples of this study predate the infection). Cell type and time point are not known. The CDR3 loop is CASTRQAYTEAFF. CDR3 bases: TGTGCCAGCACAAGACAGGCCTACACTGAAGCTTTCTTT.